This T cell receptor (beta chain) originates from a study of response to subunit inactivated influenza vaccine. Only a few counts were recorded for this clonotype. The antigen remains unidentified. Trimming pared 5 bases from V and 0 bases from J, leaving 13 bases between. Germline CDR1 is SQVTM and CDR2 is ANQGSEA. The CDR3 has 15 amino acids. MiXCR, applied by TCRdb to the RT-PCR reads, yields one record per CDR3 protein. This sample yields 550,000 to 800,000 distinct CDR3 sequences, of which approximately 14% are seen a single time; around 7.3% belongs to the top ten. Points from the study as a whole: With each seasonal influenza vaccination, the authors suggested, few new T cells are recruited.

The receptor's source is a man aged 45-65 years who received an inactivated influenza vaccine. The source was PBMCs from blood, collected around two weeks before vaccination. This rearrangement joins TRBV29-1 to TRBJ1-4; a weak D match, TRBD1 (5 bases). The CDR3 nucleotides read TGCAGCGTTTTAGAGGGGACTACAACTAATGAAAAACTGTTTTTT. Its translation is CSVLEGTTTNEKLFF.